The entry that follows covers one TCR beta chain sequence. Looked up from germline, CDR1 is KGHDR and CDR2 is SFDVKD. V lost 2 bases to trimming and J lost 1 base, with 13 bases between them. The CDR3 runs 16 residues. This entry comes from a study of blood T cell repertoires in COVID-19. Study information: Samples taken during acute and convalescent COVID-19 were collected in the United States, Italy and Spain. Sources were T cells, B-cell-depleted T cells, or PBMCs; the material itself was cDNA or gDNA.

Original data processing: Reference gene primer amplification gave estimated nucleated cell counts. The method was immunoSEQ multiplex PCR; TCRdb's version includes in-frame clones alone and lacks a portion of them. V and J calls and clone size follow that table, whereas D and trimming were derived from the DNA. The table shows some 290,000 clones, with roughly 90% occurring only once. Sequencing used peripheral blood. The TCR was taken from a woman aged 30 to 39 with COVID-19, enrolled during active disease. V usage is TRBV24-1 and J usage is TRBJ1-2, with D possibly being TRBD1 (5 bases). The CDR3 loop reads CATSDSETAHNYGYTF. The CDR3 DNA is TGTGCCACCAGTGATTCAGAGACAGCCCATAACTATGGCTACACCTTC.